Shown below are 9 T cell receptor beta chains from a single sample sequenced in a study of identical twins. TCRdb redid the calling of the 5' RACE reads with MiXCR, one entry per CDR3 protein. The data show 1,800,000 or so distinct CDR3 sequences, with less than 35% seen just once and about 0.25% held by the top ten. Sequenced input: cord blood. These receptor sequences come from a newborn girl in good health.

This clonotype was seen a few times. The chain combines TRBV12-3 or TRBV12-4 with TRBJ2-7, with 8 bases that match TRBD2. This CDR3 region has 14 residues. The trim removed 6 bases at V and 3 bases at J, leaving 7 bases unmatched. In DNA form, the CDR3 reads TGTGCCAGCAGCCGAGGGACTAGGGTCTACGAGCAGTACTTC. This sequence encodes CASSRGTRVYEQYF.

The table lists this clonotype with a few counts. The chain joins TRBV20-1 to TRBJ1-2, with a weak D call TRBD1 (6 bases). Deletions cut 3 bases from V and 4 bases from J, with 15 bases between. From germline, CDR1 is DFQATT and CDR2 SNEGSKA (reference sequence). The CDR3 has 14 amino acids. CDR3 sequence: CSARWTAQGYGYTF. DNA for the CDR3: TGCAGTGCTAGGTGGACAGCCCAGGGCTATGGCTACACCTTC.

This clonotype was detected a few times. V gene TRBV2 combines with J gene TRBJ2-5; D not resolved. The V and J ends lost 4 bases and 2 bases respectively, with 11 bases between them. Germline loops: CDR1 SNHLY, CDR2 FYNNEI. This CDR3 spans 14 amino acids. The CDR3 spells CASSGWAEQETQYF. CDR3 sequence (DNA): TGTGCCAGCAGTGGGTGGGCGGAACAAGAGACCCAGTACTTC.

Worth noting for this clonotype: A read error may explain this, as a much larger clone is one base away. CDR3 sequence reads: CASSQGDHGTQYF. DNA for the CDR3: TGTGCCAGCAGCCAAGGGGACCATGGGACCCAGTACTTC. This rearrangement joins TRBV3-1 to TRBJ2-5; perhaps D is TRBD1 or TRBD2 (5 bases each). The CDR3 is 13 residues long. The ends were cut back, 1 base at V and 7 bases at J, with 10 bases in the middle. The V gene's germline CDR1 is LGHDT and CDR2 YNNKEL (reference sequence).

V and J are TRBV10-3 and TRBJ1-2; 8 bases map to TRBD1. This CDR3 comprises 14 residues. Germline trimming cut 5 bases from V and 2 bases from J; bases unmatched to any gene: 4. Per germline, CDR1 ENHRY and CDR2 SYGVKD. The CDR3 DNA is TGTGCCATCAGTTCAGGGGGCGCGAACTATGGCTACACCTTC. This codes for CAISSGGANYGYTF.

The chain couples TRBV11-2 to TRBJ2-4; D is undetermined. The J call may be incorrect, as the DNA end agrees better with TRBJ2-7. In germline, CDR1 is SGHAT, CDR2 FQNNGV. CDR3 length: 15 residues. Here the CDR3 reads CASSVRSATYYEQYF. The CDR3 DNA is TGTGCCAGCAGCGTCCGGAGCGCAACCTATTACGAGCAGTACTTC.

The chain has TRBV20-1 and TRBJ2-3; D may be TRBD1 or TRBD2 (5 bases each). Trimming left V 4 bases short and J 5 bases short, with 22 bases between. Germline V gene sequence: CDR1 DFQATT, CDR2 SNEGSKA (reference sequence). The length of the CDR3 is 16 residues. The CDR3 region is CSATRPRGNDRDTQYF. The CDR3 DNA sequence: TGCAGTGCTACTCGCCCCCGGGGCAATGACCGAGATACGCAGTATTTT.

The rearrangement links TRBV10-3 to TRBJ2-7; no firm D call. V gave up 4 bases and J gave up 7 bases, with 8 bases separating them. The CDR3 is 11 amino acids. The V gene's germline CDR1 is ENHRY and CDR2 SYGVKD. In nucleotides, the CDR3 is TGTGCCATCAGTGCCAAAAATGAGCAGTACTTC. Its translation: CAISAKNEQYF.

In its sample, this clonotype was seen a few times. The chain combines TRBV6-2 or TRBV6-3 with TRBJ1-5; weak D call: TRBD1 (5 bases). Trimming took off 7 bases at V and 0 bases at J, with 10 bases between the two ends. This CDR3 spans 14 amino acids. CDR1 is MNHEY and CDR2 is SVGEGT in the germline V gene. In DNA form, the CDR3 reads TGTGCCAGCACCACGGGGGATAGCAATCAGCCCCAGCATTTT. It codes for CASTTGDSNQPQHF.